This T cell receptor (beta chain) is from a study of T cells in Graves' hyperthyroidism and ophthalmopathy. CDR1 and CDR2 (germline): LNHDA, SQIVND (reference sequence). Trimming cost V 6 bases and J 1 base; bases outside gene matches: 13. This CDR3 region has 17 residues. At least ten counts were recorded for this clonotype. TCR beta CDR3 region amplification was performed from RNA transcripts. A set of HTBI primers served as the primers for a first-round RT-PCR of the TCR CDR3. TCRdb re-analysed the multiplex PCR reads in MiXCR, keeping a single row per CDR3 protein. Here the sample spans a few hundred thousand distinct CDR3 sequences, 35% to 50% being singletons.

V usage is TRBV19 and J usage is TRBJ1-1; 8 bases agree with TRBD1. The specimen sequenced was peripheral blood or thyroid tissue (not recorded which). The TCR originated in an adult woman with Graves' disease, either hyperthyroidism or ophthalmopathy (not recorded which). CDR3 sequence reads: CASSIRTGTYTNTEAFF. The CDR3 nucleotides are TGTGCCAGTAGCATCCGGACAGGGACCTATACGAACACTGAAGCTTTCTTT.